Given below is one T cell receptor (beta chain) in context. These data are taken from a study of blood T cell repertoires in COVID-19. Study-wide background: Whether acute or convalescent, the COVID-19 samples came from the United States, Italy and Spain.

Here immunoSEQ multiplex PCR was the method, and the copy in TCRdb shows in-frame clones only, minus some. The sample carries about 280,000 clones, over 75% recorded once. The V gene lost 6 bases and the J gene lost 5 bases, with 9 bases spanning the gap. CDR1 is SNHLY, CDR2 FYNNEI, per germline. The CDR3 is 12 amino acids. The TCR sequence derives from a woman aged 25 to 45 who had recovered from COVID-19. Sequencing was carried out using PBMCs or T cells enriched from blood (not recorded which). V and J are TRBV2 and TRBJ2-3, with D perhaps matching TRBD2 (6 bases). DNA for the CDR3: TGTGCCAGCAGACGGGAGATAGATACGCAGTATTTT. This sequence encodes CASRREIDTQYF.